This note documents a single T cell receptor beta chain sequence. The sample is drawn from a study of blood T cell repertoires in COVID-19. For the study at large: T cells, B-cell-depleted T cells, or PBMCs provided the cDNA or gDNA that served as material.

Study processing details: Estimation of nucleated cell counts was performed using reference gene primer amplification. TCRdb keeps only in-frame clones here, not all; method: immunoSEQ multiplex PCR. V, J and clone size are those of that table, while D and trimming were read from the DNA. The sample has under 200,000 clones; 80% are singletons. Enrolled through a virtual design, the participants were between about 18 and 100 years of age and came from under 30 US areas. Trimming at V came to 4 bases and at J to 5 bases, leaving 0 bases not matched to a gene. The germline gives CDR1 SNHLY, CDR2 FYNNEI. This CDR3 spans 12 amino acids.

Sequenced sample: PBMCs or T cells enriched from blood (not recorded which). The chain recombines TRBV2 with TRBJ1-2; TRBD1 agrees at 8 bases. This sequence was found in a woman between 55 and 75 years old who had recovered from COVID-19. CDR3 region: CASSGTGYGYTF. The CDR3 region has the DNA TGTGCCAGCAGTGGGACAGGGTATGGCTACACCTTC.